These T cell receptor beta chains were read from a single sample in a study of blood T cell repertoires in COVID-19. The assay was immunoSEQ multiplex PCR, and TCRdb's table has in-frame clones only and misses some. The sample holds tens of thousands of clones, 80% to 90% seen once. Input material: peripheral blood. These receptors were taken from a man aged 70-80 years with acute or convalescent COVID-19. CDR3s include the opening cysteine and the closing phenylalanine or tryptophan. The D gene is left open where the match is weak. Size values are once, few and many counts, or a class for expanded clones, and some rows have none.

clone size: NA
J gene: TRBJ2-4
V gene: TRBV28
D gene: TRBD2
CDR3 DNA: TGTGCCAGCAGTTTGGCGGGACTAGTGGCCAAAAACATTCAGTACTTC
CDR3 protein: CASSLAGLVAKNIQYF

clone size: NA
J gene: TRBJ2-5
V gene: TRBV9
D gene: NA
CDR3 DNA: TGTGCCAGCAGCCCCGGTTCGGGTACGTGGGAGACCCAGTACTTC
CDR3 protein: CASSPGSGTWETQYF

clone size: NA
J gene: TRBJ1-3
V gene: TRBV9
D gene: NA
CDR3 DNA: TGTGCCAGCAGCTCCGGGTCGGGAAACTCTGGAAACACCATATATTTT
CDR3 protein: CASSSGSGNSGNTIYF

clone size: NA
J gene: TRBJ2-2
V gene: TRBV18
D gene: TRBD2
CDR3 DNA: TGTGCCAGCTCAAAACTAGCGGGGACGGACACCGGGGAGCTGTTTTTT
CDR3 protein: CASSKLAGTDTGELFF

clone size: few
J gene: TRBJ2-2
V gene: TRBV4-3
D gene: TRBD2
CDR3 DNA: TGCGCCAGCAGCCACCTAGCGGGAGGGGGCACCGGGGAGCTGTTTTTT
CDR3 protein: CASSHLAGGGTGELFF

clone size: NA
J gene: TRBJ1-2
V gene: TRBV2
D gene: NA
CDR3 DNA: TGTGCCATCCGCAGGGGCCCCTATGGCTACACCTTC
CDR3 protein: CAIRRGPYGYTF

clone size: NA
J gene: TRBJ2-3
V gene: TRBV6-5
D gene: TRBD2
CDR3 DNA: TGTGCCAGCAGAAGCGGGGGGGCTAAAGATACGCAGTATTTT
CDR3 protein: CASRSGGAKDTQYF

clone size: NA
J gene: TRBJ1-2
V gene: TRBV6-6
D gene: NA
CDR3 DNA: TGTGCCAGCAGCCCAGGGGCGACTAACTATGGCTACACCTTC
CDR3 protein: CASSPGATNYGYTF

clone size: NA
J gene: TRBJ2-1
V gene: TRBV11-1
D gene: TRBD2
CDR3 DNA: TGTGCCAGCAGCCCCTCGGACGGACTAGCAGCGCAGTTCTTC
CDR3 protein: CASSPSDGLAAQFF

clone size: NA
J gene: TRBJ2-5
V gene: TRBV9
D gene: NA
CDR3 DNA: TGTGCCAGCAGCGTAGGCAGGGAAGAGACCCAGTACTTC
CDR3 protein: CASSVGREETQYF

clone size: NA
J gene: TRBJ2-5
V gene: TRBV10-3
D gene: NA
CDR3 DNA: TGTGCCATCAGTGAAGCGTTTAGGGAGACCCAGTACTTC
CDR3 protein: CAISEAFRETQYF

clone size: NA
J gene: TRBJ1-3
V gene: TRBV11-2
D gene: NA
CDR3 DNA: TGTGCCAGCAGCCCATCGGGGAAAATGCAAAACACCATATATTTT
CDR3 protein: CASSPSGKMQNTIYF

clone size: NA
J gene: TRBJ2-6
V gene: TRBV28
D gene: NA
CDR3 DNA: TGTGCCAGCAGTTTGGCAGGGGCTCGGAGCTCTGGGGCCAACGTCCTGACTTTC
CDR3 protein: CASSLAGARSSGANVLTF

clone size: NA
J gene: TRBJ2-2
V gene: TRBV27
D gene: TRBD1
CDR3 DNA: TGTGCCAGCAGTTTATCGACAGGGATAGCCGGGGAGCTGTTTTTT
CDR3 protein: CASSLSTGIAGELFF

clone size: NA
J gene: TRBJ1-5
V gene: TRBV28
D gene: NA
CDR3 DNA: TGTGCCAGCAGTTTTTGGGCGGGGAGGCAGCCCCAGCATTTT
CDR3 protein: CASSFWAGRQPQHF

clone size: NA
J gene: TRBJ2-7
V gene: TRBV19
D gene: NA
CDR3 DNA: TGTGCCAGTAGTATCCGACGGGGGGAGCAGTACTTC
CDR3 protein: CASSIRRGEQYF

clone size: NA
J gene: TRBJ1-1
V gene: TRBV9
D gene: NA
CDR3 DNA: TGTGCCAGCAGCCGGACACAGGGTAGGAACACTGAAGCTTTCTTT
CDR3 protein: CASSRTQGRNTEAFF

clone size: NA
J gene: TRBJ2-7
V gene: TRBV4-2
D gene: NA
CDR3 DNA: TGTGCCAGCAGCCAAGTTGCGAGGAGCTCCTACGAGCAGTACTTC
CDR3 protein: CASSQVARSSYEQYF

clone size: NA
J gene: TRBJ1-5
V gene: TRBV2
D gene: NA
CDR3 DNA: TGTGCCAGCAGTGAAGGGAGACAGGGCAATCAGCCCCAGCATTTT
CDR3 protein: CASSEGRQGNQPQHF

clone size: NA
J gene: TRBJ2-3
V gene: TRBV6-5
D gene: TRBD1
CDR3 DNA: TGTGCCAGCAGTTACTCGGGACAGGGGGCAGATACGCAGTATTTT
CDR3 protein: CASSYSGQGADTQYF

clone size: once
J gene: TRBJ2-7
V gene: TRBV7-2
D gene: NA
CDR3 DNA: TGTGCCAGCAGCCAAACTAGTTTCCGCGAGCAGTACTTC
CDR3 protein: CASSQTSFREQYF

clone size: NA
J gene: TRBJ2-1
V gene: TRBV11-2
D gene: NA
CDR3 DNA: TGTGCCAGCGACGTGGGAGGCAGCTCCTACAATGAGCAGTTCTTC
CDR3 protein: CASDVGGSSYNEQFF

clone size: NA
J gene: TRBJ1-4
V gene: TRBV30
D gene: TRBD1
CDR3 DNA: TGTGCCTGGAGTGTTCAAACAGGGGATAATGAAAAACTGTTTTTT
CDR3 protein: CAWSVQTGDNEKLFF

clone size: NA
J gene: TRBJ2-5
V gene: TRBV4-3
D gene: TRBD2
CDR3 DNA: TGCGCCAGCAGCCGAACCGGGACTAGCGGGCAAGAGACCCAGTACTTC
CDR3 protein: CASSRTGTSGQETQYF

clone size: NA
J gene: TRBJ2-7
V gene: TRBV11-2
D gene: TRBD2
CDR3 DNA: TGTGCCAGCAGCTTCGCGGGAGCCACCTACGAGCAGTACTTC
CDR3 protein: CASSFAGATYEQYF

clone size: NA
J gene: TRBJ2-2
V gene: TRBV28
D gene: TRBD1
CDR3 DNA: TGTGCCAGCAGCTCGGGACAGCTAACCGGGGAGCTGTTTTTT
CDR3 protein: CASSSGQLTGELFF

clone size: once
J gene: TRBJ2-5
V gene: TRBV19
D gene: TRBD2
CDR3 DNA: TGTGCCAGTAGTATTCGGGAGGGGTCCGTCCAAGAGACCCAGTACTTC
CDR3 protein: CASSIREGSVQETQYF

clone size: NA
J gene: TRBJ1-1
V gene: TRBV6-5
D gene: NA
CDR3 DNA: TGTGCCAGCAGTCATAACGCGTACACTGAAGCTTTCTTT
CDR3 protein: CASSHNAYTEAFF

clone size: NA
J gene: TRBJ1-5
V gene: TRBV7-2
D gene: NA
CDR3 DNA: TGTGCCAGCAGCTTGTCAGGGCTGCCCCAGCATTTT
CDR3 protein: CASSLSGLPQHF

clone size: few
J gene: TRBJ1-5
V gene: TRBV5-1
D gene: NA
CDR3 DNA: TGCGCCAGCAGCTCAAATCAGCCCCAGCATTTT
CDR3 protein: CASSSNQPQHF

clone size: NA
J gene: TRBJ1-2
V gene: TRBV28
D gene: NA
CDR3 DNA: TGTGCCAGCAGACAACCGGGATCCCAAACCGGTAACTATGGCTACACCTTC
CDR3 protein: CASRQPGSQTGNYGYTF

clone size: NA
J gene: TRBJ1-6
V gene: TRBV28
D gene: NA
CDR3 DNA: TGTGCCAGCAGTTTGACGGGTTCACCCCTCCACTTT
CDR3 protein: CASSLTGSPLHF

clone size: NA
J gene: TRBJ1-2
V gene: TRBV3-1/TRBV3-2
D gene: NA
CDR3 DNA: TGTGCCAGCAGCCAAGTTGATGTACAGGACATTAACTATGGCTACACCTTC
CDR3 protein: CASSQVDVQDINYGYTF

clone size: NA
J gene: TRBJ1-6
V gene: TRBV6-4
D gene: NA
CDR3 DNA: TGTGCCAGCGCAGAGGGCTGGGGTGGCTCACCCCTCCACTTT
CDR3 protein: CASAEGWGGSPLHF

clone size: NA
J gene: TRBJ1-1
V gene: TRBV19
D gene: NA
CDR3 DNA: TGTGCCAGTAGGATACAGGGAGCGGGGACTGAAGCTTTCTTT
CDR3 protein: CASRIQGAGTEAFF

clone size: NA
J gene: TRBJ2-2
V gene: TRBV9
D gene: TRBD2
CDR3 DNA: TGTGCCAGCAGCAAGACTAGCGGGGGGGCCAACACCGGGGAGCTGTTTTTT
CDR3 protein: CASSKTSGGANTGELFF

clone size: NA
J gene: TRBJ2-7
V gene: TRBV10-2
D gene: TRBD2
CDR3 DNA: TGCGCCAGCACCCGGAAGCGGGAGGATTACGAGCAGTACTTC
CDR3 protein: CASTRKREDYEQYF

clone size: NA
J gene: TRBJ2-1
V gene: TRBV5-1
D gene: TRBD1
CDR3 DNA: TGCGCCAGCAGCCCGGGACAGCCTTACAATGAGCAGTTCTTC
CDR3 protein: CASSPGQPYNEQFF

clone size: once
J gene: TRBJ2-6
V gene: TRBV5-4
D gene: NA
CDR3 DNA: TGTGCCAGCAGCTTTAACGCAGCGACTGGAGGCAGCGTCCTGACTTTC
CDR3 protein: CASSFNAATGGSVLTF

clone size: NA
J gene: TRBJ1-2
V gene: TRBV6-5
D gene: TRBD1
CDR3 DNA: TGTGCCAGCAGTCCGGGACAGGGGCCCTATGGCTACACCTTC
CDR3 protein: CASSPGQGPYGYTF

clone size: NA
J gene: TRBJ2-2
V gene: TRBV24-1
D gene: NA
CDR3 DNA: TGTGCCACCAGAGGGGACTTCTCCACCGGGGAGCTGTTTTTT
CDR3 protein: CATRGDFSTGELFF

clone size: once
J gene: TRBJ1-4
V gene: TRBV9
D gene: TRBD1
CDR3 DNA: TGTGCCAGCAGCCTCGGGACAGGGTCAACTGAAAAACTGTTTTTT
CDR3 protein: CASSLGTGSTEKLFF

clone size: NA
J gene: TRBJ1-6
V gene: TRBV27
D gene: NA
CDR3 DNA: TGTGCCAGCAGTTTATCGCCCTACCTCCCCCTCCACTTT
CDR3 protein: CASSLSPYLPLHF

clone size: NA
J gene: TRBJ2-3
V gene: TRBV25-1
D gene: NA
CDR3 DNA: TGTGCCAGCAGTGATTGGGACTCCTCACCAGATACGCAGTATTTT
CDR3 protein: CASSDWDSSPDTQYF

clone size: few
J gene: TRBJ2-3
V gene: TRBV10-3
D gene: NA
CDR3 DNA: TGTGCCATCAGTGGCGGTACTGGCACAGATACGCAGTATTTT
CDR3 protein: CAISGGTGTDTQYF

clone size: NA
J gene: TRBJ1-5
V gene: TRBV11-2
D gene: NA
CDR3 DNA: TGTGCCAGCAGCTTAGTAGGGCAGGGGACGGAGCCCCAGCATTTT
CDR3 protein: CASSLVGQGTEPQHF